This is a list of T cell receptor beta chains from one sample in a study of blood T cell repertoires in COVID-19. Repertoires were generated with immunoSEQ multiplex PCR, while TCRdb's copy carries only in-frame clones and drops some. Among about 140,000 clones listed, 82% were seen once. Material for sequencing was peripheral blood. The receptors were sampled from a woman over 75 with acute or convalescent COVID-19. Both conserved end residues are part of each CDR3. A D gene is named only where the DNA matches it firmly. Only some rows state a clone size, as once, few, many or a class for expanded clones.

TRBJ2-7 | NA | NA | TRBV29-1 | 13 | TGCAGCGTTTCTCGGGGGGCGGGAGCCGAGCAGTACTTC | CSVSRGAGAEQYF
TRBJ2-4 | NA | NA | TRBV11-1 | 15 | TGTGCCAGCAGCTTGGGGCTAGTCGCCAAAAACATTCAGTACTTC | CASSLGLVAKNIQYF
TRBJ1-2 | NA | NA | TRBV27 | 15 | TGTGCCAGCAGTTTATCTCCAGGGATTAACTATGGCTACACCTTC | CASSLSPGINYGYTF
TRBJ2-2 | TRBD1 | NA | TRBV24-1 | 15 | TGTGCCACCAGTGATCCGGGACAGGGATCCGGGGAGCTGTTTTTT | CATSDPGQGSGELFF
TRBJ1-3 | NA | few | TRBV5-1 | 14 | TGCGCCAGCAGCTCGAGGGCTCCTGGAAACACCATATATTTT | CASSSRAPGNTIYF
TRBJ1-5 | TRBD1 | once | TRBV28 | 16 | TGTGCCAGCAGTAAGGACAGGGGAGATGGCAATCAGCCCCAGCATTTT | CASSKDRGDGNQPQHF
TRBJ2-3 | TRBD2 | NA | TRBV5-1 | 16 | TGCGCCAGCAGCATGACCAGCGGGAGTCTTACAGATACGCAGTATTTT | CASSMTSGSLTDTQYF
TRBJ2-7 | NA | NA | TRBV27 | 16 | TGTGCCAGCAGTCCCCTAGTGGCGGGGTCCTCCTACGAGCAGTACTTC | CASSPLVAGSSYEQYF
TRBJ2-7 | TRBD1 | once | TRBV7-2 | 14 | TGTGCCAGCAGCTTCGACAGGGGGAGTTACGAGCAGTACTTC | CASSFDRGSYEQYF
TRBJ2-7 | TRBD1 | NA | TRBV29-1 | 12 | TGCAGCGTTGGAGGACAGGGCGGTGAGCAGTACTTC | CSVGGQGGEQYF
TRBJ2-7 | NA | NA | TRBV27 | 13 | TGTGCCAGCAGTTGGGTACAGGGTACGGAGCAGTACTTC | CASSWVQGTEQYF
TRBJ1-1 | NA | NA | TRBV5-1 | 14 | TGCGCCAGCAGCTTGTCAGGGTTGAACACTGAAGCTTTCTTT | CASSLSGLNTEAFF
TRBJ1-1 | TRBD1 | once | TRBV19 | 13 | TGTGCCAGTAATGGACAGGGAGGAACTGAAGCTTTCTTT | CASNGQGGTEAFF
TRBJ2-5 | TRBD2 | NA | TRBV9 | 17 | TGTGCCAGCAGCGTAAGGACTAGCGGGAGGGGGGTGGAGACCCAGTACTTC | CASSVRTSGRGVETQYF
TRBJ1-1 | NA | once | TRBV7-9 | 13 | TGTGCCAGCAGCTTTCCAGGGATCGCTGAAGCTTTCTTT | CASSFPGIAEAFF
TRBJ1-4 | TRBD1 | NA | TRBV7-9 | 17 | TGTGCCAGCAGCTTCATAGCTTCGACAGGGTATAATGAAAAACTGTTTTTT | CASSFIASTGYNEKLFF
TRBJ2-7 | TRBD1 | NA | TRBV5-1 | 14 | TGCGCCAGCAGCGAAGGACAGGGGGCCTACGAGCAGTACTTC | CASSEGQGAYEQYF
TRBJ2-3 | TRBD2 | NA | TRBV10-2 | 14 | TGCGCCAGCAGTACCGGGACTAGCGGGAGTACGCAGTATTTT | CASSTGTSGSTQYF
TRBJ1-4 | NA | NA | TRBV6-5 | 14 | TGTGCCAGCACGCTCCGGCGGGGACATGAAAAACTGTTTTTT | CASTLRRGHEKLFF
TRBJ2-7 | TRBD1 | NA | TRBV5-8 | 13 | TGTGCCAGCCGGGACAGGGGAAGGAACGAGCAGTACTTC | CASRDRGRNEQYF
TRBJ1-2 | TRBD1 | once | TRBV28 | 15 | TGTGCCAGCAGTTCGCTAGCTGGACAGGGATATGGCTACACCTTC | CASSSLAGQGYGYTF
TRBJ1-3 | NA | NA | TRBV28 | 14 | TGTGCCAGCAGTAGTGACTACTCTGGAAACACCATATATTTT | CASSSDYSGNTIYF
TRBJ2-1 | TRBD2 | NA | TRBV5-1 | 15 | TGCGCCAGCAGCTTAGGCGGGAGCGGCTACAATGAGCAGTTCTTC | CASSLGGSGYNEQFF
TRBJ1-1 | TRBD1 | NA | TRBV2 | 14 | TGTGCCAGCGCCGACAGGGATCTCACTCCTGAAGCTTTCTTT | CASADRDLTPEAFF
TRBJ2-3 | NA | NA | TRBV7-8 | 15 | TGTGCCAGCAGCCGCGTAGGGGGGGCTTTAGATACGCAGTATTTT | CASSRVGGALDTQYF
TRBJ1-3 | NA | NA | TRBV4-1 | 16 | TGCGCCAGCAGCCAAGTGTCCAGGGGTTCTGGAAACACCATATATTTT | CASSQVSRGSGNTIYF
TRBJ1-2 | TRBD1 | NA | TRBV19 | 15 | TGTGCCAGTAGTATGACCGGGACAGCCAACAATGGCTACACCTTC | CASSMTGTANNGYTF
TRBJ1-1 | NA | NA | TRBV7-8 | 16 | TGTGCCAGCAGCTCTTCCTTGTTTGGGGGCAACACTGAAGCTTTCTTT | CASSSSLFGGNTEAFF
TRBJ1-4 | TRBD1 | NA | TRBV9 | 16 | TGTGCCAGCAGCGAGGCGACAGGGGTTAGGAATGAAAAACTGTTTTTT | CASSEATGVRNEKLFF
TRBJ2-3 | NA | NA | TRBV27 | 15 | TGTGCCAGCGGTAGACTGACTCCTAGCACAGATACGCAGTATTTT | CASGRLTPSTDTQYF
TRBJ1-4 | TRBD1 | once | TRBV20-1 | 16 | TGCAGTGCTAGTCGGCGCCGGGACAGGAATAATGAAAAACTGTTTTTT | CSASRRRDRNNEKLFF
TRBJ2-1 | TRBD2 | once | TRBV7-2 | 15 | TGTGCCAGCAGCTTAGGCGGGAGGGTTAGCGATGAGCAGTTCTTC | CASSLGGRVSDEQFF
TRBJ2-3 | NA | NA | TRBV27 | 14 | TGTGCCAGCAGTTCTCGTTCCAGCGCAGATACGCAGTATTTT | CASSSRSSADTQYF
TRBJ1-1 | NA | few | TRBV4-1 | 15 | TGCGCCAGCAGCCAAGGACAGTATCAGAACACTGAAGCTTTCTTT | CASSQGQYQNTEAFF
TRBJ1-4 | TRBD1 | NA | TRBV5-1 | 14 | TGCGCCAGCAGCTTGTCAGGGGGCTCTGAAAAACTGTTTTTT | CASSLSGGSEKLFF
TRBJ1-1 | NA | NA | TRBV19 | 15 | TGTGCCAGTACGGAACCCTACAGGGTGAACACTGAAGCTTTCTTT | CASTEPYRVNTEAFF
TRBJ2-1 | NA | NA | TRBV19 | 13 | TGTGCCAGTAGTTTAGGGAGCTGGAATGAGCAGTTCTTC | CASSLGSWNEQFF
TRBJ2-3 | NA | NA | TRBV21-1 | 16 | TGTGCCAGCACCCCTCGGACTAGCGGGGGGGCCGGTACGCAGTATTTT | CASTPRTSGGAGTQYF
TRBJ1-2 | TRBD1 | NA | TRBV27 | 14 | TGTGCCAGCAGTTTCCGGGACAGCCTCTATGGCTACACCTTC | CASSFRDSLYGYTF
TRBJ2-7 | TRBD2 | NA | TRBV6-6 | 13 | TGTGCCAGCAGTCCCCGGCTAGCGGGTGAGCAGTACTTC | CASSPRLAGEQYF
TRBJ2-5 | NA | NA | TRBV6-1 | 15 | TGTGCCAGCAGTTCTCTCCGCGGGTCTGGAGAGACCCAGTACTTC | CASSSLRGSGETQYF
TRBJ1-1 | TRBD1 | once | TRBV10-2 | 14 | TGCGCCAGCAGTGAGTCCCGGGACAGGGAGCGAGCTTTCTTT | CASSESRDRERAFF
TRBJ1-2 | NA | NA | TRBV25-1 | 15 | TGTGCCAGCAGTGACACCACAAGAAATCTCTATGGCTACACCTTC | CASSDTTRNLYGYTF
TRBJ2-7 | TRBD2 | NA | TRBV28 | 15 | TGTGCCAGCAGTCTCCTGGGACTAGCGGGAAACGAGCAGTACTTC | CASSLLGLAGNEQYF